This T cell receptor beta chain appears in the sequencing data of a study of T-cell reconstitution after alpha-beta-depleted transplantation in children. Researchers prepared the TCRbeta library using unique molecular identifiers, the study reports. Via MiXCR, TCRdb re-called the PCR reads, giving one row per CDR3 protein. This sample yields hundreds of thousands of distinct CDR3 sequences, of which 30% to 35% are seen a single time; 2% to 3% belongs to the top ten. V was clipped by 3 bases and J by 5 bases, with 14 bases between them. Germline V gene data show CDR1 as SGDLS and CDR2 as YYNGEE. The CDR3 runs 14 residues.

The V and J genes are TRBV9 and TRBJ2-5; D ambiguous. The material was PBMCs from the stem cell graft donor, obtained from the stem cell graft. The sequence came from a human donor who donated a stem cell graft to a child with aplastic anemia. Here the CDR3 reads CASSGEPAGETQYF. CDR3 in DNA: TGTGCCAGCAGCGGCGAACCAGCCGGGGAGACCCAGTACTTC.